The present TCR beta chain was sequenced within a study of CDR3 diversity in severe acne. TCRdb redid the calling of the PCR reads with MiXCR, one entry per CDR3 protein. The sample gives 79,000 or so distinct CDR3 sequences, approximately 49% of which show up once; about 9.9% is in the top ten. The CDR3 length is 16 residues. Losses at the gene ends were 4 bases for V and 6 bases for J; bases not matched to a gene: 5. Germline values: CDR1 MGHDK, CDR2 SYGVNS. The sequence was collected from a male donor with severe acne vulgaris. The chain carries TRBV25-1 and TRBJ2-3, with 15 bases that match TRBD2. The specimen was blood. CDR3 sequence reads: CASSAPGTSGRDTQYF. The CDR3 DNA follows: TGTGCCAGCAGTGCCCCCGGGACTAGCGGGAGGGATACGCAGTATTTT. Together with reference TRBV25-1 and TRBJ2-3, the CDR3 gives the full variable domain: EADIYQTPRYLVIGTGKKITLECSQTMGHDKMYWYQQDPGMELHLIHYSYGVNSTEKGDLSSESTVSRIRTEHFPLTLESARPSHTSQYLCASSAPGTSGRDTQYFGPGTRLTVL.